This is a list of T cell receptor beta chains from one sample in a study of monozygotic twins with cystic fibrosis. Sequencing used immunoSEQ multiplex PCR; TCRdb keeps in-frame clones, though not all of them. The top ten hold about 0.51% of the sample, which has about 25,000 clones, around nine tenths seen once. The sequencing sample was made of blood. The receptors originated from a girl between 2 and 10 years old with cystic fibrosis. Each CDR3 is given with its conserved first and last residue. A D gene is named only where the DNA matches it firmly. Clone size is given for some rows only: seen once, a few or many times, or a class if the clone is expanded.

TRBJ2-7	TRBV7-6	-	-	TGTGCCAGCAGCTGGAGGGACTCCTCTTACGAGCAGTACTTC	CASSWRDSSYEQYF
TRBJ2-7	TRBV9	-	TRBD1	TGTGCCAGCAGCGTAGCTACAGGGGACGCCTACGAGCAGTACTTC	CASSVATGDAYEQYF
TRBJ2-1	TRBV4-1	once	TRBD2	TGCGCCAGCAGCCAAGTGCTACGAGGTAGCGGGGGGGCACGGGAGCAGTTCTTC	CASSQVLRGSGGAREQFF
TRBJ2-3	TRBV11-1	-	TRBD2	TGTGCCAGCAGCTCTAGGACTAGCGGGGGAACCACAGATACGCAGTATTTT	CASSSRTSGGTTDTQYF
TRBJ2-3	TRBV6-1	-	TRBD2	TGTGCCAGCAGTGTCTGGTCTAGCGGGGGGCTTAGCACAGATACGCAGTATTTT	CASSVWSSGGLSTDTQYF
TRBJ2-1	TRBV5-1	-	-	TGCGCCAGCAGCCTCGTTTCATGGGCTGACAATGAGCAGTTCTTC	CASSLVSWADNEQFF
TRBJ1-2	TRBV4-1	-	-	TGCGCCAGCAGCCAAGAGGATAAGGAGACCCGGGTATTTGGCTACACCTTC	CASSQEDKETRVFGYTF
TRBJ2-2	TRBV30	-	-	TGTGCCTGGAGTCCCCACACCGGGGAGCTGTTTTTT	CAWSPHTGELFF
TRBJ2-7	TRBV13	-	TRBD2	TGTGCCAGCAGCCTCGCCGGGACTAACTCCTACGAGCAGTACTTC	CASSLAGTNSYEQYF
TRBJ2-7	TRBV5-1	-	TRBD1	TGCGCCAGCAGACCCGGGAGACAGGGGGTGAACGAGCAGTACTTC	CASRPGRQGVNEQYF
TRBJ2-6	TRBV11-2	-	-	TGTGCCAGCAGCTTTTTCGGATCAGGGAAGGCTGGGGCCAACGTCCTGACTTTC	CASSFFGSGKAGANVLTF
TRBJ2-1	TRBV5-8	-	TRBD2	TGTGCCAGCAGCTTTGATAGCGGGGTAATCGATGAGCAGTTCTTC	CASSFDSGVIDEQFF
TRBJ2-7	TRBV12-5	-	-	TGTGCTAGTGGTTCTACAAGCTCCTACGAGCAGTACTTC	CASGSTSSYEQYF
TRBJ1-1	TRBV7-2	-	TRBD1	TGTGCCAGCAGCTACCGCGGGGCAGGGGGCACTGAAGCTTTCTTT	CASSYRGAGGTEAFF
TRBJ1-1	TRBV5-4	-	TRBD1	TGTGCCAGCAGCTATACAGGGGTGTTTGGAGCTTTCTTT	CASSYTGVFGAFF
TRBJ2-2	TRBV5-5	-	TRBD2	TGTGCCAGCACCCTCGAGCGGGGGAATACCGGGGAGCTGTTTTTT	CASTLERGNTGELFF
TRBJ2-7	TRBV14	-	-	TGTGCCAGCAGCCAAGATAAAGGCGGGGGCGGCTACGAGCAGTACTTC	CASSQDKGGGGYEQYF
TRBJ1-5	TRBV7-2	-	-	TGTGCCAGCAGCTCAGGGGGCAATCAGCCCCAGCATTTT	CASSSGGNQPQHF
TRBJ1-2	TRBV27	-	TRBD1	TGTGCCAGCAGTTCAGGACAGGGGGCTTACTATGGCTACACCTTC	CASSSGQGAYYGYTF
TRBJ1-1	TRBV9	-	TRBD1	TGTGCCAGCAGCCCCTGGGACAGCGTGAACACTGAAGCTTTCTTT	CASSPWDSVNTEAFF
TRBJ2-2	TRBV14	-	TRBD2	TGTGCCAGCAGCTGGGCTAGCGGGTCTTCCGGGGAGCTGTTTTTT	CASSWASGSSGELFF
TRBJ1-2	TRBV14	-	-	TGTGCCAGCAGCCAGATCGACGTGGGGGGGTATGGCTACACCTTC	CASSQIDVGGYGYTF
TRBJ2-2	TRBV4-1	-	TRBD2	TGCGCCAGCAGCCTAACTAGCGGGGGGGCCGCCGGGGAGCTGTTTTTT	CASSLTSGGAAGELFF
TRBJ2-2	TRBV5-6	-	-	TGTGCCAGCAGTCCTACCCCCCGGGGCCTTGCCGGGGAGCTGTTTTTT	CASSPTPRGLAGELFF
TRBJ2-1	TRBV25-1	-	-	TGTGCCAGCAGCCGATTCAATGAGCAGTTCTTC	CASSRFNEQFF
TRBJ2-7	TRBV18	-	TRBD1	TGTGCCAGCTCACCGGGACAGGGGGTATCCTACGAGCAGTACTTC	CASSPGQGVSYEQYF
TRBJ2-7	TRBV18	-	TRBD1	TGTGCCAGCTCACCACCGGGGCGAGCAGGGGGTCGGGAGCAGTACTTC	CASSPPGRAGGREQYF
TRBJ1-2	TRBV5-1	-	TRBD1	TGCGCCAGCAGCCCCGGAGACAGGGGCTCTAACTATGGCTACACCTTC	CASSPGDRGSNYGYTF
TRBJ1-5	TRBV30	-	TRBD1	TGTGCCTGGGGGACAGTAGACGGTCAGCCCCAGCATTTT	CAWGTVDGQPQHF
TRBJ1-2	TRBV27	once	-	TGTGCCAGCAGTTTATTTGGGGGCGTAGATGGCTACACCTTC	CASSLFGGVDGYTF
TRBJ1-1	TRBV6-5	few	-	TGTGCCAGCAGTCCACGACAGAACACTGAAGCTTTCTTT	CASSPRQNTEAFF
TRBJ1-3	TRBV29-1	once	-	TGCAGCGTTGAACTCTCCAGGGGAAACACCATATATTTT	CSVELSRGNTIYF
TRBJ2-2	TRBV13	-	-	TGTGCCAGCAGCTTAGGCCAGCGGGCGAACACCGGGGAGCTGTTTTTT	CASSLGQRANTGELFF
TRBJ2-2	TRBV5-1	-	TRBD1	TGCGCCAGCAGCTTAGGACAGGGACTTAACACCGGGGAGCTGTTTTTT	CASSLGQGLNTGELFF
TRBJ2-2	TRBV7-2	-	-	TGTGCCACCGTCGGGCCCTCGGGCACCGGGGAGCTGTTTTTT	CATVGPSGTGELFF
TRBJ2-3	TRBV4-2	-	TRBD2	TGTGCCAGCAGCCAAAATCCCTCACTAGCGGGGGGGCTCTCAGATACGCAGTATTTT	CASSQNPSLAGGLSDTQYF
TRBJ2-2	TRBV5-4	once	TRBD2	TGTGCCAGCAGCCCCCGGACTAGCGGGGGGGCGGGGAACACCGGGGAGCTGTTTTTT	CASSPRTSGGAGNTGELFF
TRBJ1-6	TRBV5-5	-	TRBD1	TGTGCCAGCAGCTACCACCGGGACAGGACGAATTCACCCCTCCACTTT	CASSYHRDRTNSPLHF
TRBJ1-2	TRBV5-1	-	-	TGCGCCAGCAGCTCCCTACTGGCGGGGGCGGGGTCCTATGGCTACACCTTC	CASSSLLAGAGSYGYTF
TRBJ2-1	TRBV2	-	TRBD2	TGTGCCAGCAGTCCTAGCGGGGGGACGTGGAATGAGCAGTTCTTC	CASSPSGGTWNEQFF
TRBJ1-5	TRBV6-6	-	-	TGTGCCAGCAGTTACTCGGGGGAAAGACAGCCCCAGCATTTT	CASSYSGERQPQHF
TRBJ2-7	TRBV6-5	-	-	TGTGCCAGCAGTTACGATGGAGGGTACTCCTACGAGCAGTACTTC	CASSYDGGYSYEQYF
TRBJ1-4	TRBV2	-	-	TGTGCCAGCAAGGGCAGGGTGGAATTTGCAACTAATGAAAAACTGTTTTTT	CASKGRVEFATNEKLFF
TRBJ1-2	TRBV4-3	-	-	TGCGCCAGCAGCCAAGATGGGGTCTATGGCTACACCTTC	CASSQDGVYGYTF
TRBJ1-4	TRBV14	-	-	TGTGCCAGCAGCCAAGGAAAGGACCTATGGACGAGGGGTGGCGAAAAACTGTTTTTT	CASSQGKDLWTRGGEKLFF
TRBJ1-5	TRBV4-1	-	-	TGCGCCAGCAGCCATGCCATTGAAGAGCACGTGCATTTT	CASSHAIEEHVHF
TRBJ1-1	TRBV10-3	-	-	TGTGCCATCAGTGAGTCCCCGGGAATTGAAGCTTTCTTT	CAISESPGIEAFF
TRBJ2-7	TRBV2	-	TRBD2	TGTGCCAGCAGTGGGTTGGCTAGCGGCCCCTACGAGCAGTACTTC	CASSGLASGPYEQYF
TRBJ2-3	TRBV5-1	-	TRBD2	TGCGCCAGCAGCTTGGCGCTAGCGGGAAGCACAGATACGCAGTATTTT	CASSLALAGSTDTQYF
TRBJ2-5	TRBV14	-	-	TGTGCCAGCAGCCAAGATATAGGCAGGGAGGCCCCTGAGACCCAGTACTTC	CASSQDIGREAPETQYF
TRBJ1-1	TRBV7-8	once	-	TGTGCCAGCAGCTTACCGGGCTTGAACACTGAAGCTTTCTTT	CASSLPGLNTEAFF